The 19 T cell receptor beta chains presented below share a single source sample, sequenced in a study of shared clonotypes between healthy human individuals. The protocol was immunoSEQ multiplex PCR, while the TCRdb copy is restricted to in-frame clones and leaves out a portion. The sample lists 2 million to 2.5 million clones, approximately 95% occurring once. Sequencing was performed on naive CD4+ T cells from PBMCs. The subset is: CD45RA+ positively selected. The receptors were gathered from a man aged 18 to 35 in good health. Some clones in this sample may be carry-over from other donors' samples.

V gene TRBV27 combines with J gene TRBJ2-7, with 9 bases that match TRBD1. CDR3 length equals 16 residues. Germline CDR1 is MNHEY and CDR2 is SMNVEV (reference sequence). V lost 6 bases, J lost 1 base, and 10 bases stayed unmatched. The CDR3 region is CASRPAPGTGSYEQYF. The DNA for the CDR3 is TGTGCCAGCAGACCAGCGCCCGGGACAGGGTCCTACGAGCAGTACTTC.

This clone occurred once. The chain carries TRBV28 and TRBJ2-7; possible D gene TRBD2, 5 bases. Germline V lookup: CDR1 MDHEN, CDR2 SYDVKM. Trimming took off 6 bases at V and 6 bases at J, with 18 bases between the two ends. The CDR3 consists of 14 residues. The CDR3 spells CASSEGRGYGEQYF. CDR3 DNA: TGTGCCAGCAGCGAAGGCCGGGGTTATGGCGAGCAGTACTTC.

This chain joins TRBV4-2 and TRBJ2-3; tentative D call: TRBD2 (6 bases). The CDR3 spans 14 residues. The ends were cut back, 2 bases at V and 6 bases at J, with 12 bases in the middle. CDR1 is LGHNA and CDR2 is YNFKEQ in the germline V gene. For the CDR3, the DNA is TGTGCCAGCAGCCAAACCCCGGGGAGGGATACGCAGTATTTT. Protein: CASSQTPGRDTQYF.

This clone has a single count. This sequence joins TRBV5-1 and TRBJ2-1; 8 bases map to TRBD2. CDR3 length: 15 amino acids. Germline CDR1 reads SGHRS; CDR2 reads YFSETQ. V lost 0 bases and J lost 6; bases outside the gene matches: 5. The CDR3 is CASSLGAGGANEQFF. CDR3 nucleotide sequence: TGCGCCAGCAGCTTGGGTGCGGGAGGCGCCAATGAGCAGTTCTTC.

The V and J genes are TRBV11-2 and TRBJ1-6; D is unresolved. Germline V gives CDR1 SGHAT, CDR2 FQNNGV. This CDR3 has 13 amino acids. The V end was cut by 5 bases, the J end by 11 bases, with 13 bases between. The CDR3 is CASSTRMDTPLHF. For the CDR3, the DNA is TGTGCCAGCAGCACCCGGATGGATACACCCCTCCACTTT.

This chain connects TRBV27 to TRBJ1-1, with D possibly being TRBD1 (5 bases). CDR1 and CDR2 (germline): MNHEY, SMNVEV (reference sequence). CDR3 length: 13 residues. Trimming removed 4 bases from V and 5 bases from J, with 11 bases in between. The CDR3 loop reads CASSYTRVTEAFF. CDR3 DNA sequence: TGTGCCAGCAGTTATACCAGGGTGACTGAAGCTTTCTTT.

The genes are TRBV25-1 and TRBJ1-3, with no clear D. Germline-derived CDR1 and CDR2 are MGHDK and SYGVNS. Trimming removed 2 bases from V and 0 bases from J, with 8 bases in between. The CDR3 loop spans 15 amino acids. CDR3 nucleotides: TGTGCCAGCAGTGAACGGGCACCCTCTGGAAACACCATATATTTT. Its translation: CASSERAPSGNTIYF. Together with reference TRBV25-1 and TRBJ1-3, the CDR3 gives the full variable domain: EADIYQTPRYLVIGTGKKITLECSQTMGHDKMYWYQQDPGMELHLIHYSYGVNSTEKGDLSSESTVSRIRTEHFPLTLESARPSHTSQYLCASSERAPSGNTIYFGEGSWLTVV.

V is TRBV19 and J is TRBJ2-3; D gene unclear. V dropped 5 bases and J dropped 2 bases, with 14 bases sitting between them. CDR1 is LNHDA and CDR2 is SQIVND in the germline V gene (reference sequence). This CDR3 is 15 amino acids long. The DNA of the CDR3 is TGTGCCAGTAGTTGGTCGCCGACTTTCACAGATACGCAGTATTTT. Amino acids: CASSWSPTFTDTQYF.

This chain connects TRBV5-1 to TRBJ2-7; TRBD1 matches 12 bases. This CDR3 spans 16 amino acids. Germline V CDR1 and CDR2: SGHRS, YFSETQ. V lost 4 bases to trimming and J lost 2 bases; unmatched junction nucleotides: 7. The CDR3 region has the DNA TGCGCCAGCAGCCGTGGGGGACAGGGGGCGCCCTACGAGCAGTACTTC. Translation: CASSRGGQGAPYEQYF.

The CDR3 DNA is TGTGCCAGCAGCGTAGACACACCCGGACTCCTCAGGACAGATACGCAGTATTTT. It translates to CASSVDTPGLLRTDTQYF. The chain carries TRBV9 and TRBJ2-3, with D possibly matching TRBD2 (5 bases). The CDR3 extends over 18 amino acids. Germline V CDR1 and CDR2: SGDLS, YYNGEE. The V end lost 0 bases, the J end lost 3 bases, and 20 bases lay between the germline ends.

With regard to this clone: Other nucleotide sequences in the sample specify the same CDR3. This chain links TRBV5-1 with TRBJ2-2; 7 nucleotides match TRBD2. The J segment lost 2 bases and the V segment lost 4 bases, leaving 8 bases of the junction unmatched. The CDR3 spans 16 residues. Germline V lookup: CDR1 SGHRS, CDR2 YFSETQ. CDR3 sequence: CASSPRASGNTGELFF. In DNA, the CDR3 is TGCGCCAGCAGCCCAAGGGCTAGCGGTAACACCGGGGAGCTGTTTTTT.

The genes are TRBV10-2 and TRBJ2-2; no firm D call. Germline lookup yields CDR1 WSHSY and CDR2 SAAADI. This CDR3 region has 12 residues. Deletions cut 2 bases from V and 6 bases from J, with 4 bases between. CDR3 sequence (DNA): TGCGCCAGCAGTGAGAAGGCCGGGGAGCTGTTTTTT. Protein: CASSEKAGELFF.

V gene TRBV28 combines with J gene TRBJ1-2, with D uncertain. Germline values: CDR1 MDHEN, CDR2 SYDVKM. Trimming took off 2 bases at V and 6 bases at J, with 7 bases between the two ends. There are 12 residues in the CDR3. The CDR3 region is CASSLTMDGYTF. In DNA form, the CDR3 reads TGTGCCAGCAGTTTAACTATGGATGGCTACACCTTC.

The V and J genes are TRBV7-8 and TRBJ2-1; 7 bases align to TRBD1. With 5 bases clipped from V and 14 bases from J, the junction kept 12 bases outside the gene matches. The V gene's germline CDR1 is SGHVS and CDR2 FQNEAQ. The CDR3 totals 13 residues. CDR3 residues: CASSTLRQGGEFF. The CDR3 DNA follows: TGTGCCAGCAGCACGCTACGACAGGGCGGTGAGTTCTTC.

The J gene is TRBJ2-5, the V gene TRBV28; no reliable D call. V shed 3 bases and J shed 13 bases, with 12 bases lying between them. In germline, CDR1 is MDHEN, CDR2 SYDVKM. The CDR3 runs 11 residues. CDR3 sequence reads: CASSFEVDRYF. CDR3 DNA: TGTGCCAGCAGTTTTGAGGTCGATAGGTACTTC.

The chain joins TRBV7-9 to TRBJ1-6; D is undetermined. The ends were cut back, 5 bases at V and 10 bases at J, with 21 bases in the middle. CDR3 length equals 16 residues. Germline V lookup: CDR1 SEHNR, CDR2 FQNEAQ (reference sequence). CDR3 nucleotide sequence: TGTGCCAGCAGCCTGGGCCCGAGGTTGGTGGTATCACCCCTCCACTTT. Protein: CASSLGPRLVVSPLHF.

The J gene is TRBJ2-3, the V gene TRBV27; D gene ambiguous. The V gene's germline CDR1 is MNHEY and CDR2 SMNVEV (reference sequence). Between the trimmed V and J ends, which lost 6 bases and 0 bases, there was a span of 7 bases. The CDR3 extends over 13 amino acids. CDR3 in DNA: TGTGCCAGCAGGCGCGGCAGCACAGATACGCAGTATTTT. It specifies CASRRGSTDTQYF.

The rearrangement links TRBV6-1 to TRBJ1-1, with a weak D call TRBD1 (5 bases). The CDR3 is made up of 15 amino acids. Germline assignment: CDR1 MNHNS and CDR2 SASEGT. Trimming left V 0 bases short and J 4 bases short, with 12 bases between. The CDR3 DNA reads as TGTGCCAGCAGTGAAGCACCCTCGAGGGGCACTGAAGCTTTCTTT. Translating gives CASSEAPSRGTEAFF.

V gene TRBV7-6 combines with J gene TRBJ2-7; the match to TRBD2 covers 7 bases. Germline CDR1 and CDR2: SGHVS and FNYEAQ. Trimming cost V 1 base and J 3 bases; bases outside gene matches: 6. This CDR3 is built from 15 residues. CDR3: CASSLGPPSGYEQYF. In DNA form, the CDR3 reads TGTGCCAGCAGCTTAGGACCCCCTAGCGGCTACGAGCAGTACTTC.